This T cell receptor beta chain was captured in a study of blood T cell repertoires in COVID-19 (TCRdb year 2020). Concerning the study at large: Samples from collaborators originated in the United States, Italy and Spain and spanned both the acute and convalescent phases of COVID-19. The repertoires were released in a freely available public database intended as a resource for research on the immune response to SARS-CoV-2. Deeply sampled blood TCRbeta repertoires from subjects exposed to, actively infected with, or recovered from COVID-19 were included in the dataset. Sample metadata almost always included a de-identified subject ID, COVID-19 status, age in years and sex. Where available, HLA class I and class II types were taken from metadata supplied by the sample provider and were not determined by assay-based typing. Samples came from the ongoing ImmuneRACE study (first 160 participants) plus 1,254 subjects from 6 global collaborators. The prospective study material was composed of cDNA or gDNA derived from T cells, B-cell-depleted T cells, or PBMCs.

The immunoSEQ Assay, a bias-controlled multiplex PCR, was used to amplify TCRbeta CDR3 regions from genomic DNA. For the original study's pipeline: Within the assay, amplification of reference gene primers was used to estimate how many nucleated cells each sample contained. Sequence reads were collapsed and filtered to measure the absolute abundance of every unique TCRbeta CDR3 rearrangement. For each sample, productive Simpson clonality was calculated as the square root of Simpson's diversity index across productive rearrangements. TCRdb took over this immuneACCESS table, retaining in-frame rearrangements with V and J assigned. Such tables are incomplete; in checked studies, under half of the missing clones stem from an unresolved V gene, and the remainder is unexplained. The V and J calls and clone size were taken over from that table, and D and trimming were inferred from the DNA. The sample records around 380,000 clones, about 80% of which are singletons. Together, the top ten hold roughly 1.2% of the sample.

Collaborating institutions collected whole blood in K2EDTA tubes following their own protocols. For TCRbeta analysis, collaborators shipped samples in one of three forms: frozen whole blood, isolated PBMCs, or DNA extracted from either of those sample types. Taken from cysteine to phenylalanine, the CDR3 has 14 residues. Only the CDR3 DNA is retained, 42 bases long and in frame from the first base. Here V drops 8 bases and J drops 2 bases, and the junction holds 9 bases not matched to any gene. The CDR1 and CDR2 encoded by the germline V gene are MGHDK and SYGVNS. General findings and caveats noted by the study authors: How much clinical and demographic metadata was included differed by source and by participant, and the metadata was provided uncurated.

On this clone itself: Its antigen specificity is not known. No per-base quality is available; no much larger clone lies one base away.

Sequenced sample: peripheral blood. The chain is assembled from TRBV25-1 and TRBJ2-7; 7 junctional bases match TRBD1. The receptor was derived from a human donor with acute or convalescent COVID-19. The donor label of this sample is uncertain. The nucleotide sequence reads as follows: TGTGCCAGCCGAGGGGGCTGGAGCGCCTACGAGCAGTACTTC. The encoded protein is CASRGGWSAYEQYF.